Sequencing of this TCR beta chain was carried out in a study of Ad26.COV2.S vaccination and SARS-CoV-2 variants. Treatment specified: around 19 received Ad26.COV2.S at low or high dose, single or two shots; about five received placebo; per-sample allocation not given. At day 63 after the first vaccine or placebo injection, samples were drawn. The count of this clone is one. Its antigen is undetermined. The germline V and J ends were trimmed by 10 bases and 5 bases, with 11 bases remaining between them. Germline CDR1 and CDR2: MNHEY and SMNVEV (reference sequence). The CDR3 sequence is 11 residues long. This table comes from immunoSEQ multiplex PCR, and its TCRdb copy is limited to in-frame clones, with some not included. The sample contains some 330,000 clones, roughly 90% of which appear only once. Study results and caveats: People who got the vaccine had more spike-specific TCR breadth than people who got placebo.

V usage is TRBV27 and J usage is TRBJ1-1, with a weak D call TRBD1 (5 bases). The material sequenced was peripheral blood, taken in a trial of Ad26.COV2.S vaccine versus placebo. The clonotype was recovered from a person between 18 and 60 years old who received the Ad26.COV2.S COVID-19 vaccine or a placebo. The CDR3 protein is CATSWGTEAFF. CDR3 DNA: TGTGCCACCTCCTGGGGGACTGAAGCTTTCTTT.